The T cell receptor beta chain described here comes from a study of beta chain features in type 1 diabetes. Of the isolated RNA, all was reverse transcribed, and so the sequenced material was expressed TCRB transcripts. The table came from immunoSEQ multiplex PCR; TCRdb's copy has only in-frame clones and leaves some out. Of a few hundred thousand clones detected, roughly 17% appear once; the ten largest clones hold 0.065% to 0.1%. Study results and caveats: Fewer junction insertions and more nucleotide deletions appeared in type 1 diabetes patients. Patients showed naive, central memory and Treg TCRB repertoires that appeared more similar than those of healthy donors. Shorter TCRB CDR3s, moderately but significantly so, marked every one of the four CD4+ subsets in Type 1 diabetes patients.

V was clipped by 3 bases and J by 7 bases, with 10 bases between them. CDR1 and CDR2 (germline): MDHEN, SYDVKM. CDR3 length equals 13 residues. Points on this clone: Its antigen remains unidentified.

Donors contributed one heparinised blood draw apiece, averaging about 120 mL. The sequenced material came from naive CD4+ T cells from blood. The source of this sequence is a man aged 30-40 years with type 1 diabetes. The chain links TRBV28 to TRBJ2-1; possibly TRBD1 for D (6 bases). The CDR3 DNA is TGTGCCAGCAGTTTCAGGGGAAAGAATGAGCAGTTCTTC. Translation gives CASSFRGKNEQFF.